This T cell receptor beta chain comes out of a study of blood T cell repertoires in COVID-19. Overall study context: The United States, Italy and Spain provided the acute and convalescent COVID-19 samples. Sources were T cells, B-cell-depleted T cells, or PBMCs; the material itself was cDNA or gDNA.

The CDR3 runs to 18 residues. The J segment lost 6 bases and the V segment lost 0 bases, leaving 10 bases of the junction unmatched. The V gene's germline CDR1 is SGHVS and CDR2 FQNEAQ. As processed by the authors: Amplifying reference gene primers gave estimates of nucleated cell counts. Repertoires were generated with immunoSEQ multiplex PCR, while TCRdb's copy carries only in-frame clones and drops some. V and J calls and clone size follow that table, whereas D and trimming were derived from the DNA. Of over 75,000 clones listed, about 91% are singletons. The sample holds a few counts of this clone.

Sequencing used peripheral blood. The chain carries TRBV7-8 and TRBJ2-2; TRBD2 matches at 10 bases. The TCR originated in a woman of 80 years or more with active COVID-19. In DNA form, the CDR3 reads TGTGCCAGCAGCTTAGCGGTCCGGGCTAGCGGGAGAGCCGGGGAGCTGTTTTTT. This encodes CASSLAVRASGRAGELFF.